A single sample gave rise to the 26 T cell receptor beta chains below, sequenced in a study of T cells in Graves' hyperthyroidism and ophthalmopathy. RNA transcripts yielded amplified TCR beta CDR3 regions. In the first-round RT-PCR of the TCR CDR3, the HTBI primer set was used. MiXCR, run by TCRdb on the multiplex PCR reads, gives a single entry per CDR3 protein. The table lists approximately 600,000 distinct CDR3 sequences, around 20% of them singletons. Sample: blood. The receptors were sampled from a man aged 25-45 years with Graves' ophthalmopathy.

The rearrangement uses TRBV29-1 and TRBJ1-1; a possible D gene is TRBD1 (5 bases). The germline CDR1 and CDR2 sequences are SQVTM and ANQGSEA. The CDR3 loop spans 13 amino acids. The V end was cut by 6 bases, the J end by 2 bases, with 13 bases between. CDR3 DNA: TGCAGCGTCATGGGCAGGGCCAACACTGAAGCTTTCTTT. Translated: CSVMGRANTEAFF.

About this clonotype: One end of the junction varies from germline; a read error may be responsible. V is TRBV9 and J is TRBJ1-1; tentatively, D is TRBD1 (6 bases). The CDR3 runs to 15 residues. Germline V gene data show CDR1 as SGDLS and CDR2 as YYNGEE. The DNA of the CDR3 is TGTGCCAGCAGCGTAGGACAGGCCTTGAACACTGAAGCTCTCTTT. Its translation is CASSVGQALNTEALF.

A single count supports this clonotype. This chain uses TRBV6-1 with TRBJ2-5, with D perhaps TRBD2 (5 bases). Germline values: CDR1 MNHNS, CDR2 SASEGT. The CDR3 consists of 10 residues. Trimming removed 6 bases at V and 7 bases at J, with 6 bases between. CDR3 in amino acids: CASRGGTQYF. The CDR3 bases are TGTGCCAGCAGAGGAGGGACCCAGTACTTC.

In its sample, this clonotype was seen a few times. The chain recombines TRBV6-2 or TRBV6-3 with TRBJ2-5, with a tentative D call TRBD2 (6 bases). Germline assignment: CDR1 MNHEY and CDR2 SVGEGT. The CDR3 is made up of 16 amino acids. V lost 5 bases to trimming and J lost 5 bases, with 21 bases between them. CDR3 coding DNA: TGTGCCAGCAGTGTAGCGGCAGGCCTAAGGTGGGAGACCCAGTACTTC. Residues: CASSVAAGLRWETQYF.

This clonotype was counted ten times or more. The chain has TRBV28 and TRBJ2-3; 10 bases map to TRBD1. Unmatched junction bases numbered 5, after V lost 6 bases and J lost 2 bases. The germline V gene encodes CDR1 MDHEN and CDR2 SYDVKM. The CDR3 extends over 15 amino acids. DNA of the CDR3: TGTGCCAGCAGCTCCGGGACAGGGGACACAGATACGCAGTATTTT. Protein: CASSSGTGDTDTQYF.

This clonotype was detected only a few times. This sequence joins TRBV5-4 and TRBJ2-7; either TRBD1 or TRBD2 may supply D (5 bases each). Per the germline V gene, CDR1 is SGHNT and CDR2 is YYREEE (reference sequence). Trimming took 0 bases from V and 3 from J, leaving 16 bases between them. This CDR3 has 16 amino acids. Here the CDR3 reads CASSLGGIPGRYEQYF. DNA of the CDR3: TGTGCCAGCAGCTTGGGGGGAATTCCGGGACGCTACGAGCAGTACTTC. The whole variable domain, remainder taken from reference TRBV5-4 and TRBJ2-7, is ETGVTQSPTHLIKTRGQQVTLRCSSQSGHNTVSWYQQALGQGPQFIFQYYREEENGRGNFPPRFSGLQFPNYSSELNVNALELDDSALYLCASSLGGIPGRYEQYFGPGTRLTVT.

This chain joins TRBV7-9 and TRBJ2-1; possible D gene TRBD1, 5 bases. V shed 5 bases and J shed 2 bases, with 16 bases lying between them. Germline-derived CDR1 and CDR2 are SEHNR and FQNEAQ (reference sequence). CDR3 size: 16 residues. In nucleotides, the CDR3 is TGTGCCAGCAGCCCGTCACAGGAAAGTCCCTACAATGAGCAGTTCTTC. It is translated as CASSPSQESPYNEQFF. The full variable domain, completed using reference TRBV7-9 and TRBJ2-1, is DTGVSQNPRHKITKRGQNVTFRCDPISEHNRLYWYRQTLGQGPEFLTYFQNEAQLEKSRLLSDRFSAERPKGSFSTLEIQRTEQGDSAMYLCASSPSQESPYNEQFFGPGTRLTVL.

This clonotype has a handful of counts. The rearrangement links TRBV6-2 or TRBV6-3 to TRBJ1-2; D uncertain. Germline CDR1 and CDR2: MNHEY and SVGEGT. The CDR3 has 18 amino acids. V was shortened by 5 bases and J by 2 bases, with 24 bases between the two germline ends. In nucleotides, the CDR3 is TGTGCCAGCAGTACCCCACCGAGAGACGCCGTTTTGAACTATGGCTACACCTTC. Its protein product is CASSTPPRDAVLNYGYTF.

Many counts were recorded for this clonotype. The chain combines TRBV7-8 with TRBJ1-1; 7 nucleotides line up with TRBD1. V lost 1 base, J lost 7 bases, and 3 bases stayed unmatched. Germline V gene sequence: CDR1 SGHVS, CDR2 FQNEAQ. The CDR3 runs 13 residues. CDR3: CASSLGDRVEAFF. The CDR3 bases are TGTGCCAGCAGCTTAGGAGACAGGGTTGAAGCTTTCTTT.

In its sample, this clonotype was seen a few times. One junction end disagrees with the germline gene, perhaps due to a read error. The J gene is TRBJ2-7, the V gene TRBV7-9, with D possibly being TRBD1 (5 bases). The better agreement between TRBJ2-1 and the DNA end casts doubt on the J call. The V gene's germline CDR1 is SEHNR and CDR2 FQNEAQ (reference sequence). The CDR3 is 16 residues long. CDR3 residues: CASSLDGARTTYEQFF. In DNA form, the CDR3 reads TGCGCCAGCAGCTTGGATGGGGCCAGGACGACCTACGAGCAGTTCTTC.

This clonotype turned up a few times. The V gene is TRBV9, the J gene TRBJ2-4, with no clear D. There are 13 residues in the CDR3. CDR1 and CDR2 from the germline V gene are SGDLS and YYNGEE. Trimming left V 3 bases short and J 9 bases short, with 13 bases between. The CDR3 nucleotides are TGTGCCAGCAGCGGCTTCGCTGAAGGCATTCAGTACTTC. It is translated as CASSGFAEGIQYF.

This clonotype has more than one count but fewer than ten. This chain uses TRBV30 with TRBJ1-5, with D hard to call. Germline CDR1 is GTSNPN and CDR2 is SVGIG (reference sequence). V was cut by 0 bases and J by 6 bases, with 12 bases left in between. This CDR3 comprises 14 residues. The CDR3 loop is CAWSVPGPAQPQHF. CDR3 bases: TGTGCCTGGAGTGTCCCGGGCCCAGCTCAGCCCCAGCATTTT.

The chain is built from TRBV6-4 and TRBJ2-6, with D perhaps matching TRBD2 (7 bases). The length of the CDR3 is 15 residues. In germline, CDR1 is MRHNA, CDR2 SNTAGT. The V and J ends lost 7 bases and 2 bases respectively, with 12 bases between them. The DNA of the CDR3 is TGTGCCAGCAAGGGGGGGGGTGCTGGGGCCAACGTCCTGACTTTC. This sequence encodes CASKGGGAGANVLTF.

This clonotype has more than one count but fewer than ten. CDR3 loop: CATSARGVSGARDGYTF. The CDR3 DNA reads as TGTGCCACCAGTGCGCGGGGAGTCTCGGGAGCCCGTGATGGCTACACCTTC. The J gene is TRBJ1-2, the V gene TRBV24-1; D is unresolved. Per germline, CDR1 KGHDR and CDR2 SFDVKD. Trimming stripped 5 bases from V and 6 bases from J, with 24 bases between. CDR3 size: 17 residues.

This rearrangement joins TRBV6-1 to TRBJ1-1, with D possibly TRBD1 on 5 matching bases. Germline V gives CDR1 MNHNS, CDR2 SASEGT. V was cut by 8 bases and J by 0 bases, with 10 bases left in between. This CDR3 has 13 amino acids. The CDR3 here is CASGGKLNTEAFF. CDR3 sequence (DNA): TGTGCCAGCGGGGGGAAACTGAACACTGAAGCTTTCTTT.

This clonotype was observed a few times. The chain employs TRBV20-1 and TRBJ2-5, with TRBD2 matching over 9 bases. The junction had 13 bases not matched to a gene; V was cut back by 6 bases and J by 11 bases. CDR3 length equals 13 residues. Germline CDR1 reads DFQATT; CDR2 reads SNEGSKA (reference sequence). The CDR3 sequence is CSATSPGLAIQYF. DNA for the CDR3: TGCAGTGCCACCTCACCCGGACTAGCGATTCAGTACTTC.

The rearrangement links TRBV30 to TRBJ2-3; perhaps TRBD1 as D (6 bases). Germline V gives CDR1 GTSNPN, CDR2 SVGIG (reference sequence). With 2 bases removed from V and 0 bases from J, the gap between germline ends came to 12 bases. The CDR3 sequence is 15 residues long. The CDR3: CAWSSRGESTDTQYF. For the CDR3, the DNA is TGTGCCTGGAGTAGCAGGGGAGAGAGCACAGATACGCAGTATTTT.

This clonotype was observed a few times. The rearrangement links TRBV24-1 to TRBJ2-7; D not resolved. The CDR3 is 12 residues long. Germline V lookup: CDR1 KGHDR, CDR2 SFDVKD. V lost 7 bases and J 2 bases, leaving 8 bases between the germline ends. The CDR3 loop is CATRSTAYEQYF. The CDR3 region has the DNA TGTGCCACCAGATCAACAGCCTACGAGCAGTACTTC.

This clonotype occurred a few times. The genes are TRBV10-1 and TRBJ2-1; D possibly uses TRBD1 or TRBD2 (5 bases each). Germline loops: CDR1 WNHNN, CDR2 SYGVQD (reference sequence). The V and J ends lost 7 bases and 6 bases respectively, with 22 bases between them. The CDR3 extends over 16 amino acids. The CDR3 protein is CASTSTGGWVPNEQFF. Here the CDR3 DNA reads TGCGCCAGCACCTCAACTGGGGGTTGGGTTCCCAATGAGCAGTTCTTC.

This clonotype was observed a handful of times. The chain uses TRBV20-1 and TRBJ1-1; D uncertain. This CDR3 has 16 amino acids. Germline CDR1 and CDR2: DFQATT and SNEGSKA (reference sequence). Trimming shortened V by 1 base and J by 0 bases, and 15 bases separated the two germline ends. The CDR3 coding sequence is TGCAGTGCTAGAGTCCGGACGACTCTCATGAACACTGAAGCTTTCTTT. It translates to CSARVRTTLMNTEAFF.

This clonotype has at least ten counts. This chain uses TRBV3-1 with TRBJ1-6; perhaps TRBD1 as D (5 bases). Trimming took 2 bases from V and 9 from J, leaving 11 bases between them. The CDR3 runs to 14 residues. Germline-derived CDR1 and CDR2 are LGHDT and YNNKEL (reference sequence). CDR3 amino acids: CASSQPGGTSPLHF. CDR3 sequence (DNA): TGTGCCAGCAGCCAACCCGGGGGGACTTCACCCCTCCACTTT.

The rearrangement uses TRBV27 and TRBJ2-1; 8 bases align to TRBD1. The V and J ends lost 5 bases and 8 bases, in that order; junction bases with no gene match: 14. Germline V gene data show CDR1 as MNHEY and CDR2 as SMNVEV (reference sequence). The CDR3 is 16 residues long. CDR3 coding DNA: TGTGCCAGCAGTCCGAAGACAGGGGTATACAACCATGAGCAGTTCTTC. This encodes CASSPKTGVYNHEQFF.

The chain carries TRBV24-1 and TRBJ2-3; 9 nucleotides line up with TRBD2. Trimming removed 4 bases from V and 6 bases from J; junction bases left unmatched: 13. The CDR3 sequence is 17 residues long. Germline V gene lookup returns CDR1 KGHDR and CDR2 SFDVKD. CDR3 sequence reads: CATSESRLVAGVDTQYF. CDR3 DNA sequence: TGTGCCACCAGTGAGTCCCGGTTGGTAGCGGGAGTGGATACGCAGTATTTT.

The genes are TRBV28 and TRBJ2-3; a weak D match, TRBD1 (6 bases). Germline values: CDR1 MDHEN, CDR2 SYDVKM. This CDR3 region has 15 residues. Trimming cost V 7 bases and J 1 base, with 15 bases left between them. The CDR3 here is CASTYTGSGTDTQYF. CDR3 nucleotide sequence: TGTGCCAGCACCTATACAGGGAGCGGCACAGATACGCAGTATTTT. Variable domain in full (rest from reference TRBV28 and TRBJ2-3): DVKVTQSSRYLVKRTGEKVFLECVQDMDHENMFWYRQDPGLGLRLIYFSYDVKMKEKGDIPEGYSVSREKKERFSLILESASTNQTSMYLCASTYTGSGTDTQYFGPGTRLTVL.

This clonotype was recorded many times. The chain joins TRBV7-3 to TRBJ1-2; 7 bases are shared with TRBD1. Germline V lookup: CDR1 SGHTA, CDR2 FQGTGA. The CDR3 is 14 amino acids. V was pared by 5 bases and J by 8 bases, with 11 bases of the junction left unmatched. The CDR3 loop is CASSPARDSDGYTF. The DNA of the CDR3 is TGTGCCAGCAGCCCCGCGCGGGACAGCGACGGCTACACCTTC.

A few counts support this clonotype. The rearrangement links TRBV3-1 to TRBJ2-5, with 9 bases lining up with TRBD2. Germline CDR1 LGHDT, CDR2 YNNKEL (reference sequence). This CDR3 region has 15 residues. The J segment lost 5 bases and the V segment lost 1 base, leaving 5 bases of the junction unmatched. The CDR3 nucleotides are TGTGCCAGCAGCCAAGGTGTAGCGGGAGTTGAGACCCAGTACTTC. Protein sequence: CASSQGVAGVETQYF.